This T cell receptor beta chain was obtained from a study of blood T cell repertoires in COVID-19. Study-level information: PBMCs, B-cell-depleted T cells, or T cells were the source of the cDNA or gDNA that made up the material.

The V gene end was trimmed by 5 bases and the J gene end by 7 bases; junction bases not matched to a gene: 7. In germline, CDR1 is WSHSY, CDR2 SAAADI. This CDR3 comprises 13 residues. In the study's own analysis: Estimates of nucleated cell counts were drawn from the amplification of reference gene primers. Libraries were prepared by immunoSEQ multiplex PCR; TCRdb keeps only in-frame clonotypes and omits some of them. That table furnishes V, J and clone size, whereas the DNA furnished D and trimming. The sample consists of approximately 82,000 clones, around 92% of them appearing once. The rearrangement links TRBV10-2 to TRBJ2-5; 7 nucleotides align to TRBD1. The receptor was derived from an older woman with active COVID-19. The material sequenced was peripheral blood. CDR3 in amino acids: CASSQTGLGTQYF. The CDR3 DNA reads TGCGCCAGCAGTCAGACAGGGCTCGGGACCCAGTACTTC.